The next 18 T cell receptor beta chains were all read from a single sample in a study of shared clonotypes between healthy human individuals. Libraries were prepared by immunoSEQ multiplex PCR; TCRdb keeps only in-frame clonotypes and omits some of them. This table holds approximately 340,000 clones, less than 85% found once. Material: memory CD4+ T cells sorted from blood. Subset of the sample: CD45RA-negative fraction. The receptors stem from a man aged 30 to 39 in good health.

This chain links TRBV7-2 with TRBJ2-1; the D gene is possibly TRBD2 (6 bases). The CDR3 contains 12 residues. Deletions cut 4 bases from V and 9 bases from J, with 10 bases between. Germline loops: CDR1 SGHTA, CDR2 FQGNSA. The CDR3 region has the DNA TGTGCCAGCAGCTCCCAGCGGGTTGAGCAGTTCTTC. Translating it yields CASSSQRVEQFF. The whole variable domain, remainder taken from reference TRBV7-2 and TRBJ2-1, is GAGVSQSPSNKVTEKGKDVELRCDPISGHTALYWYRQSLGQGLEFLIYFQGNSAPDKSGLPSDRFSAERTGGSVSTLTIQRTQQEDSAVYLCASSSQRVEQFFGPGTRLTVL.

The V call is TRBV4-2, the J call TRBJ1-2; 7 bases line up with TRBD1. Germline trimming cut 4 bases from V and 7 bases from J; bases unmatched to any gene: 12. The CDR3 consists of 15 residues. CDR1 is LGHNA and CDR2 is YNFKEQ in the germline V gene. The CDR3 DNA reads TGTGCCAGCAGCCCGAGTCAGGGGGAGCGGGCTGGCTACACCTTC. It encodes CASSPSQGERAGYTF.

The chain links TRBV27 to TRBJ1-5, with D tentatively TRBD1 (6 bases). Per germline, CDR1 MNHEY and CDR2 SMNVEV (reference sequence). V was pared by 10 bases and J by 3 bases, with 19 bases between. The CDR3 contains 15 residues. CDR3 DNA sequence: TGTGCCACGGGCTGGGGGCAGGAAGCCAATCAGCCCCAGCATTTT. Translated, it gives CATGWGQEANQPQHF.

J is TRBJ2-3 and V is TRBV7-9, with a weak D call TRBD1 (6 bases). The CDR3 has 13 residues. The V end was cut by 3 bases, the J end by 3 bases, with 7 bases between. Germline CDR1 SEHNR, CDR2 FQNEAQ (reference sequence). CDR3 region: CASSFRGTDTQYF. The DNA of the CDR3 is TGTGCCAGCAGCTTCAGGGGAACAGATACGCAGTATTTT.

The chain couples TRBV28 to TRBJ2-7; D is unresolved. Germline CDR1 reads MDHEN; CDR2 reads SYDVKM. The V gene lost 4 bases and the J gene lost 4 bases, with 17 bases spanning the gap. The CDR3 is 15 amino acids. CDR3: CASSSRLSWVYEQYF. DNA of the CDR3: TGTGCCAGCAGTTCCCGGCTTAGCTGGGTGTACGAGCAGTACTTC. Full variable domain (missing parts from reference TRBV28 and TRBJ2-7): DVKVTQSSRYLVKRTGEKVFLECVQDMDHENMFWYRQDPGLGLRLIYFSYDVKMKEKGDIPEGYSVSREKKERFSLILESASTNQTSMYLCASSSRLSWVYEQYFGPGTRLTVT.

The chain carries TRBV28 and TRBJ2-1, with D perhaps matching TRBD2 (6 bases). The CDR3 totals 19 residues. CDR1 MDHEN and CDR2 SYDVKM come from the germline V gene. Trimming took off 4 bases at V and 6 bases at J, with 28 bases between the two ends. Written as DNA, the CDR3 is TGTGCCAGCAGTTCCCATCCCCCGATCAGACTGCGGGAAGGCAATGAGCAGTTCTTC. Protein product: CASSSHPPIRLREGNEQFF. The full variable domain, in which reference TRBV28 and TRBJ2-1 provide the parts outside the CDR3, is DVKVTQSSRYLVKRTGEKVFLECVQDMDHENMFWYRQDPGLGLRLIYFSYDVKMKEKGDIPEGYSVSREKKERFSLILESASTNQTSMYLCASSSHPPIRLREGNEQFFGPGTRLTVL.

V and J are TRBV7-3 and TRBJ2-1, with 15 bases aligning to TRBD2. This CDR3 is built from 15 residues. Losses at the gene ends were 5 bases for V and 9 bases for J; bases not matched to a gene: 5. Germline CDR1 SGHTA, CDR2 FQGTGA. CDR3 nucleotide sequence: TGTGCCAGCAGCCAAGGACTAGCGGGAGGGCCTGAGCAGTTCTTC. Its translation: CASSQGLAGGPEQFF.

J is TRBJ2-7 and V is TRBV2; TRBD1 or TRBD2 may be the D gene (6 bases each). Germline V gives CDR1 SNHLY, CDR2 FYNNEI. V was shortened by 2 bases and J by 1 base, with 12 bases between the two germline ends. The CDR3 spans 15 residues. The CDR3 coding sequence is TGTGCCAGCAGTGAAAGAGGGGGGATATCCTACGAGCAGTACTTC. Translation: CASSERGGISYEQYF.

The chain carries TRBV7-3 and TRBJ1-2; 10 bases are shared with TRBD1. Per germline, CDR1 SGHTA and CDR2 FQGTGA. The CDR3 is 13 residues long. The junction had 5 bases not matched to a gene; V was cut back by 5 bases and J by 8 bases. The CDR3 here is CASSPDRGRGYTF. In DNA, the CDR3 is TGTGCCAGCAGCCCAGACAGGGGGCGAGGCTACACCTTC.

The rearrangement links TRBV14 to TRBJ1-2, with D unclear. Germline loops: CDR1 SGHDN, CDR2 FVKESK. The CDR3 contains 12 residues. V lost 0 bases, J lost 13 bases, and 12 bases lay in between. The CDR3 protein is CASSQDWIAFTF. CDR3 nucleotide sequence: TGTGCCAGCAGCCAAGACTGGATAGCATTCACCTTC.

The chain couples TRBV2 to TRBJ1-1; tentatively, D is TRBD1 (6 bases). The V gene's germline CDR1 is SNHLY and CDR2 FYNNEI. This CDR3 comprises 14 residues. V was cut by 5 bases and J by 6 bases, with 16 bases left in between. Here the CDR3 DNA reads TGTGCCAGCAGTTGGGACACCCCGGGCGCTGAAGCTTTCTTT. The encoded protein is CASSWDTPGAEAFF.

This clone was detected only once. The chain links TRBV5-5 to TRBJ2-7, with 8 nucleotides matching TRBD2. The CDR3 runs to 18 residues. Trimming at V came to 5 bases and at J to 0 bases, leaving 16 bases not matched to a gene. Looked up from germline, CDR1 is SGHKS and CDR2 is YYEKEE (reference sequence). The CDR3 nucleotides read TGTGCCAGCAGTACAGGGACTAGATTCTTTGGTGGCTCCTACGAGCAGTACTTC. Translated, it gives CASSTGTRFFGGSYEQYF. The full variable domain, rest sourced from reference TRBV5-5 and TRBJ2-7, is DAGVTQSPTHLIKTRGQQVTLRCSPISGHKSVSWYQQVLGQGPQFIFQYYEKEERGRGNFPDRFSARQFPNYSSELNVNALLLGDSALYLCASSTGTRFFGGSYEQYFGPGTRLTVT.

The V gene is TRBV18, the J gene TRBJ2-5; D unresolved. This CDR3 is built from 13 residues. Germline V gene lookup returns CDR1 KGHSH and CDR2 LQKENI. V lost 3 bases and J 1 base, leaving 6 bases between the germline ends. CDR3 sequence: CASSPAGQETQYF. The CDR3 DNA is TGTGCCAGCTCACCGGCAGGCCAAGAGACCCAGTACTTC.

The chain combines TRBV27 with TRBJ2-2, with 7 positions matching TRBD1. Unmatched junction bases numbered 5, after V lost 2 bases and J lost 2 bases. The CDR3 has 16 residues. The germline V gene encodes CDR1 MNHEY and CDR2 SMNVEV (reference sequence). CDR3 bases: TGTGCCAGCAGTTTAAACCGGGACAGAAACACCGGGGAGCTGTTTTTT. It is translated as CASSLNRDRNTGELFF.

This clone was observed once. The V gene is TRBV5-6, the J gene TRBJ2-5; 9 bases fit TRBD2. The CDR3 sequence is 16 residues long. J lost 2 bases, V lost 3 bases, and 8 bases had no gene match. The V gene's germline CDR1 is SGHDT and CDR2 YYEEEE. The CDR3 DNA reads as TGTGCCAGCAGCTGGGTTGCTAGCGGGAATCAAGAGACCCAGTACTTC. This codes for CASSWVASGNQETQYF.

The chain carries TRBV18 and TRBJ2-7, with TRBD2 identical over 7 bases. Germline CDR1 reads KGHSH; CDR2 reads LQKENI. J was trimmed by 0 bases and V by 3 bases; bases with no gene match: 14. The CDR3 has 18 amino acids. The CDR3 DNA sequence: TGTGCCAGCTCACCGCGGGCGGGCGGGAGAAACCCCTCCTACGAGCAGTACTTC. Translated, it gives CASSPRAGGRNPSYEQYF.

This clone was seen once. This chain joins TRBV7-2 and TRBJ1-4; D is uncertain. The CDR3 totals 13 residues. CDR1 is SGHTA, CDR2 FQGNSA, per germline. Deletions cut 1 base from V and 8 bases from J, with 8 bases between. As DNA, the CDR3 is TGTGCCAGCAGCTTAGTTGGCTCCGAAAAACTGTTTTTT. Translation gives CASSLVGSEKLFF.

The chain carries TRBV7-9 and TRBJ1-5; 7 bases fit TRBD1. Trimming took 5 bases from V and 2 from J; bases not matched to a gene: 15. This CDR3 region has 18 residues. Germline V gives CDR1 SEHNR, CDR2 FQNEAQ (reference sequence). CDR3 sequence (DNA): TGTGCCAGCAGCCAGGGGGGTAGGGGGCTTGACGGCAATCAGCCCCAGCATTTT. Protein product: CASSQGGRGLDGNQPQHF.